The present TCR beta chain was sequenced within a study of human T cells and chemical hapten exposure. Via MiXCR, TCRdb re-called the 5' RACE reads, giving one row per CDR3 protein. Here the sample spans around 100,000 distinct CDR3 sequences, 15% to 20% being singletons. Between the trimmed V and J ends, which lost 5 bases and 2 bases, there was a span of 13 bases. There are 14 residues in the CDR3. Germline CDR1 reads SGHRS; CDR2 reads YFSETQ. Unfractionated whole blood was the source of the extracted total RNA. The gene calls are TRBV5-1 and TRBJ1-2; D gene uncertain. The receptor's source is a human donor in good health. In nucleotides, the CDR3 is TGCGCCAGCAGTTTACGGACGACGAACTATGGCTACACCTTC. It is translated as CASSLRTTNYGYTF. Combining the CDR3 with reference TRBV5-1 and TRBJ1-2 gives the whole variable domain KAGVTQTPRYLIKTRGQQVTLSCSPISGHRSVSWYQQTPGQGLQFLFEYFSETQRNKGNFPGRFSGRQFSNSRSEMNVSTLELGDSALYLCASSLRTTNYGYTFGSGTRLTVV.